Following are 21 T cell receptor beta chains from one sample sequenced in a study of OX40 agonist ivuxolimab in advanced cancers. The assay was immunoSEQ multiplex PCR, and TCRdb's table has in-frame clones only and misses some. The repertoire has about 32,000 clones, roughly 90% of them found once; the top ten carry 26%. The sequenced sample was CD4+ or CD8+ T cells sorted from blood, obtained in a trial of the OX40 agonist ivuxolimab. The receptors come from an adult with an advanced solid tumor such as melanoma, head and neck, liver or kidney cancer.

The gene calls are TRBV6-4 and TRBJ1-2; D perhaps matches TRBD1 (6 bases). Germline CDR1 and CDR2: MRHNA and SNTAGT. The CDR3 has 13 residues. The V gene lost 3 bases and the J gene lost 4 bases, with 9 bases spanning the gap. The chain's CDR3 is CASSEGHSYGYTF. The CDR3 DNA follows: TGTGCCAGCAGTGAGGGACACTCCTATGGCTACACCTTC.

CDR3 residues: CASSTGQGPDTQYF. The CDR3 DNA reads as TGTGCCAGCAGTACGGGACAGGGCCCAGATACGCAGTATTTT. The rearrangement uses TRBV2 and TRBJ2-3, with TRBD1 matching over 9 bases. Germline lookup yields CDR1 SNHLY and CDR2 FYNNEI. CDR3 length: 14 amino acids. V lost 5 bases and J lost 4; bases outside the gene matches: 4. The complete variable domain, with remaining parts taken from reference TRBV2 and TRBJ2-3, reads EPEVTQTPSHQVTQMGQEVILRCVPISNHLYFYWYRQILGQKVEFLVSFYNNEISEKSEIFDDQFSVERPDGSNFTLKIRSTKLEDSAMYFCASSTGQGPDTQYFGPGTRLTVL.

CDR3 DNA: TGCGCCAGCAGCTCCGGGACTCTCTCCTACAATGAGCAGTTCTTC. Translating it yields CASSSGTLSYNEQFF. This chain joins TRBV5-1 and TRBJ2-1; TRBD2 is a possible D gene (6 bases). The V end lost 3 bases, the J end lost 0 bases, and 10 bases lay between the germline ends. Germline CDR1 reads SGHRS; CDR2 reads YFSETQ. CDR3 size: 15 residues. The whole variable domain, filled in from reference TRBV5-1 and TRBJ2-1, reads KAGVTQTPRYLIKTRGQQVTLSCSPISGHRSVSWYQQTPGQGLQFLFEYFSETQRNKGNFPGRFSGRQFSNSRSEMNVSTLELGDSALYLCASSSGTLSYNEQFFGPGTRLTVL.

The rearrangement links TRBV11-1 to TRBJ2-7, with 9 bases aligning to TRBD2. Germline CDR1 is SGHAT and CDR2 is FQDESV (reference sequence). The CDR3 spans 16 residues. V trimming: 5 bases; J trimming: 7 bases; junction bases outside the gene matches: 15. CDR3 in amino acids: CASSTTSSGARGEQYF. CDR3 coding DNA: TGTGCCAGCAGCACCACCTCTAGCGGGGCCCGTGGGGAGCAGTACTTC.

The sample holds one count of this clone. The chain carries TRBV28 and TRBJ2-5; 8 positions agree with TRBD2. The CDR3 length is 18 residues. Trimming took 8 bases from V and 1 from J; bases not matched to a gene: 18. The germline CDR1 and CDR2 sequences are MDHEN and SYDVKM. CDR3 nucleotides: TGTGCCAGCTCCTCGGGGGTCGGGGCGGGAGGTCCCCAAGAGACCCAGTACTTC. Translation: CASSSGVGAGGPQETQYF.

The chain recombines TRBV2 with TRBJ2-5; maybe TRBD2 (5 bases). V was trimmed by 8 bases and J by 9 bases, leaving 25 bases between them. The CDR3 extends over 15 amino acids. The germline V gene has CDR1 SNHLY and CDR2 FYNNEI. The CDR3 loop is CASGPPAGLLEAQYF. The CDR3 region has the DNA TGTGCCAGCGGTCCTCCTGCTGGACTCCTCGAGGCCCAGTACTTC. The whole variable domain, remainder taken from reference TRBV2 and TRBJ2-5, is EPEVTQTPSHQVTQMGQEVILRCVPISNHLYFYWYRQILGQKVEFLVSFYNNEISEKSEIFDDQFSVERPDGSNFTLKIRSTKLEDSAMYFCASGPPAGLLEAQYFGPGTRLLVL.

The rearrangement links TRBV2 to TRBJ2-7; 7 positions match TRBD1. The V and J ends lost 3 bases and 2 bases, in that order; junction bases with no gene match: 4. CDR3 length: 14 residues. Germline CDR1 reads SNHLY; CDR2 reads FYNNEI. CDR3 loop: CASSESGTAYEQYF. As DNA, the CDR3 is TGTGCCAGCAGTGAGTCCGGGACAGCCTACGAGCAGTACTTC.

This CDR3 reads CASSPYKAPNYGYTF. The CDR3, as DNA: TGTGCCAGCAGCCCGTATAAGGCTCCCAACTATGGCTACACCTTC. The chain is built from TRBV5-6 and TRBJ1-2; no firm D call. V was cut by 4 bases and J by 2 bases, with 15 bases left in between. CDR1 SGHDT and CDR2 YYEEEE come from the germline V gene. The CDR3 spans 15 residues. Combining the CDR3 with reference TRBV5-6 and TRBJ1-2 gives the whole variable domain DAGVTQSPTHLIKTRGQQVTLRCSPKSGHDTVSWYQQALGQGPQFIFQYYEEEERQRGNFPDRFSGHQFPNYSSELNVNALLLGDSALYLCASSPYKAPNYGYTFGSGTRLTVV.

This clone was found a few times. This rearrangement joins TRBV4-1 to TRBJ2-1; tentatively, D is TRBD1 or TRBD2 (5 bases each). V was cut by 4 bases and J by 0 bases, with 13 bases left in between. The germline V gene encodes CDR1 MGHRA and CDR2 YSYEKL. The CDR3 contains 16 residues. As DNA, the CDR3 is TGCGCCAGCAGCCTCTCCGGGACCGTCTCCTACAATGAGCAGTTCTTC. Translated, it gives CASSLSGTVSYNEQFF.

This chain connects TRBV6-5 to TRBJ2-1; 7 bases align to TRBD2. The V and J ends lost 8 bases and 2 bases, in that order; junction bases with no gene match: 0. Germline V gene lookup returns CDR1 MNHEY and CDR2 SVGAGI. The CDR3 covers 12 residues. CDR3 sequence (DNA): TGTGCCAGCGGGGGGGCCTACAATGAGCAGTTCTTC. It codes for CASGGAYNEQFF.

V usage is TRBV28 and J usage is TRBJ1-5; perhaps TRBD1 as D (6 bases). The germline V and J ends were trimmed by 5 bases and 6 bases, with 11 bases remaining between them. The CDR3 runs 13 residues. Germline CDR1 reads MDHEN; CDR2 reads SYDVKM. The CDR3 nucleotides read TGTGCCAGCAGTCTTAGGGGGGGTCAGCCCCAGCATTTT. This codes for CASSLRGGQPQHF. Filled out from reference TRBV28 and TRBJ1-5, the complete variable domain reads DVKVTQSSRYLVKRTGEKVFLECVQDMDHENMFWYRQDPGLGLRLIYFSYDVKMKEKGDIPEGYSVSREKKERFSLILESASTNQTSMYLCASSLRGGQPQHFGDGTRLSIL.

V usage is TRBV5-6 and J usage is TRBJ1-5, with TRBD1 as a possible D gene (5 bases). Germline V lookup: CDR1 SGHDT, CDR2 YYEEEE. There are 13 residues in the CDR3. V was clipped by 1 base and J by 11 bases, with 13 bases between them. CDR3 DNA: TGTGCCAGCAGCTTGTGGGTGGGCAGGGCCCAGCATTTT. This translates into CASSLWVGRAQHF.

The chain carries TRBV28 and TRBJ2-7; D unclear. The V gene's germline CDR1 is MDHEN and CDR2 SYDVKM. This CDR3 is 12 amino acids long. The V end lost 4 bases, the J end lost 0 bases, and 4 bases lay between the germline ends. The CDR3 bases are TGTGCCAGCAGTTCGAGCTCCTACGAGCAGTACTTC. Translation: CASSSSSYEQYF.

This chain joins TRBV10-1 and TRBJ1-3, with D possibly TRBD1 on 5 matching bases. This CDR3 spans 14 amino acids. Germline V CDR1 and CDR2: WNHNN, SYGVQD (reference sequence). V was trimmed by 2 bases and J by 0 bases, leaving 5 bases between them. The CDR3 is CASSEGTSGNTIYF. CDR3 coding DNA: TGCGCCAGCAGTGAGGGGACCTCTGGAAACACCATATATTTT.

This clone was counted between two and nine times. The CDR3 coding sequence is TGTGCCAGCAGTTTGGGACAGGGGGTACTAGCCCTCCACTTT. Its translation: CASSLGQGVLALHF. V and J are TRBV27 and TRBJ1-6; 11 nucleotides align to TRBD1. This CDR3 has 14 residues. In germline, CDR1 is MNHEY, CDR2 SMNVEV (reference sequence). The J segment lost 14 bases and the V segment lost 3 bases, leaving 6 bases of the junction unmatched.

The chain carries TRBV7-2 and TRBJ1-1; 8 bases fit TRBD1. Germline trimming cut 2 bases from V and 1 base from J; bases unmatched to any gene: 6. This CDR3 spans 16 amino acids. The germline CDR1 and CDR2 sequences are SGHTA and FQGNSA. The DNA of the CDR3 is TGTGCCAGCAGCTTACCGGACAGGGCAGAGAACACTGAAGCTTTCTTT. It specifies CASSLPDRAENTEAFF.

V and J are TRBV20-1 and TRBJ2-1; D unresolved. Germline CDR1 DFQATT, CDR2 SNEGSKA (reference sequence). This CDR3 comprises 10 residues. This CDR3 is CSGGFNEQFF. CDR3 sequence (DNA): TGCAGCGGTGGGTTCAATGAGCAGTTCTTC.

The CDR3 reads CASSHYNEQFF. CDR3 nucleotide sequence: TGTGCCAGTAGCCACTACAATGAGCAGTTCTTC. V usage is TRBV19 and J usage is TRBJ2-1, with D uncertain. Germline V gene data show CDR1 as LNHDA and CDR2 as SQIVND (reference sequence). The CDR3 totals 11 residues. With 6 bases removed from V and 3 bases from J, the gap between germline ends came to 3 bases.

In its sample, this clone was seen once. CDR3 nucleotides: TGTGCCAGCATGGGGGGAGGAAACACCATATATTTT. Translating it yields CASMGGGNTIYF. The chain recombines TRBV27 with TRBJ1-3; a possible D gene is TRBD1 (5 bases). Looked up from germline, CDR1 is MNHEY and CDR2 is SMNVEV (reference sequence). V gave up 7 bases and J gave up 4 bases, with 8 bases separating them. This CDR3 comprises 12 residues.

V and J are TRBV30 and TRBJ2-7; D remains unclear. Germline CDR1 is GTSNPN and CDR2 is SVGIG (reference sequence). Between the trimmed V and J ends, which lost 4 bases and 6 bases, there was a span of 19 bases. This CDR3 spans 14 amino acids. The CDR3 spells CAWTPRHSGGEQYF. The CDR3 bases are TGTGCCTGGACACCACGTCACTCCGGTGGCGAGCAGTACTTC. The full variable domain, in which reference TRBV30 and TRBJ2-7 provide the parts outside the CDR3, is SQTIHQWPATLVQPVGSPLSLECTVEGTSNPNLYWYRQAAGRGLQLLFYSVGIGQISSEVPQNLSASRPQDRQFILSSKKLLLSDSGFYLCAWTPRHSGGEQYFGPGTRLTVT.

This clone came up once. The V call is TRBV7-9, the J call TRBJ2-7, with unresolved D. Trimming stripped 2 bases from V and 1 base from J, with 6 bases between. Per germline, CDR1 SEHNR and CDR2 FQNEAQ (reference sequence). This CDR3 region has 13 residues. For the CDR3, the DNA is TGTGCCAGCAGCTTATACAATTCCTACGAGCAGTACTTC. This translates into CASSLYNSYEQYF.